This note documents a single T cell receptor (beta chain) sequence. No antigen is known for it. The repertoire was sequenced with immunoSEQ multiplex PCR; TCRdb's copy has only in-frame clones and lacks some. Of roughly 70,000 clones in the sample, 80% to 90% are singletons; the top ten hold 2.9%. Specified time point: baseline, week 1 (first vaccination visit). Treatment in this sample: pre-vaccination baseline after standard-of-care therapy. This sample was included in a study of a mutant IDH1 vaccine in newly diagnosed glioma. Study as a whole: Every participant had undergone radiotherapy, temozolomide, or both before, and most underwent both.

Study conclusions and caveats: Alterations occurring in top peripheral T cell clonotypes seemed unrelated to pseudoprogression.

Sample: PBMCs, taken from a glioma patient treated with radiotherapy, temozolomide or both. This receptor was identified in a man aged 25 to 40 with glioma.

CDR3 sequence reads: CASSFQGLSSYEQYF. For the CDR3, the DNA is TGTGCCAGCAGCTTTCAGGGGCTCTCTTCCTACGAGCAGTACTTC. V and J are TRBV5-5 and TRBJ2-7, with D maybe TRBD1 (6 bases). Trimming shortened V by 2 bases and J by 1 base, and 13 bases separated the two germline ends. The CDR3 has 15 residues. The V gene's germline CDR1 is SGHKS and CDR2 YYEKEE (reference sequence).